A selection of T cell receptor beta chains follows, all from one sample in a study of blood T cell repertoires in COVID-19. Generated by immunoSEQ multiplex PCR, the TCRdb table keeps only in-frame clones and is missing some. The data show over 150,000 clones, approximately 85% seen once. The source material was PBMCs or T cells enriched from blood (not recorded which). The source of these receptors is a man aged 35-49 years who had recovered from COVID-19. CDR3s include the opening cysteine and the closing phenylalanine or tryptophan. The order of the fields is V gene, D gene, clone size, J gene, CDR3 DNA, CDR3 protein. A D gene is named only where the DNA matches it firmly. Not every row has a clone size; where given, it reads once, few, many or a size class.

TRBV19	-	-	TRBJ1-1	TGTGCCAGTAGTTCCGAGGTACCTAACACTGAAGCTTTCTTT	CASSSEVPNTEAFF
TRBV7-3	TRBD2	-	TRBJ2-4	TGTGCCAGCAACGGGACTAGCGGGAGGGGAAACATTCAGTACTTC	CASNGTSGRGNIQYF
TRBV25-1	-	-	TRBJ2-2	TGTGCCAGCAGTAACAGGGCGGCCACCGGGGAGCTGTTTTTT	CASSNRAATGELFF
TRBV7-3	-	-	TRBJ1-2	TGTGCCAGCAGCAAGAGCCCCGGGGTCTACACCTTC	CASSKSPGVYTF
TRBV29-1	TRBD2	-	TRBJ2-7	TGCAGCGGGAAAACTAGCGGGAGAGACGAGCAGTACTTC	CSGKTSGRDEQYF
TRBV13	TRBD2	-	TRBJ2-3	TGTGCCAGCAGCTCCCGGGGGGAAGCGGTCACAGATACGCAGTATTTT	CASSSRGEAVTDTQYF
TRBV27	-	-	TRBJ1-1	TGTGCCAGCAGGCCCCGCCGGGTAGCTTTCTTT	CASRPRRVAFF
TRBV13	TRBD1	-	TRBJ2-5	TGTGCCAGCAGCTTAAATTCTATAAGGGGGCGAGAGACCCAGTACTTC	CASSLNSIRGRETQYF
TRBV19	-	-	TRBJ1-2	TGTGCCAGTAGTATAGACCAGCGGACAGCCTATGGCTACACCTTC	CASSIDQRTAYGYTF
TRBV2	-	once	TRBJ1-1	TGTGCCAGCAGTATCAGTCAGAACACTGAAGCTTTCTTT	CASSISQNTEAFF
TRBV5-8	TRBD1	-	TRBJ1-4	TGTGCCACTACAGGGGGCTTTGGGAAACTGTTTTTT	CATTGGFGKLFF
TRBV19	-	-	TRBJ1-1	TGTGCCAGTACCGAAATGGGGCGGGGCGCGGGGGACACTGAAGCTTTCTTT	CASTEMGRGAGDTEAFF
TRBV11-3	TRBD1	once	TRBJ2-7	TGTGCCAGCAGCCAAACGACAGGGAGCTCCTACGAGCAGTACTTC	CASSQTTGSSYEQYF
TRBV30	-	-	TRBJ2-5	TGTGCCTGGAGTGTCACGGGGAGGCAGACCCAGTACTTC	CAWSVTGRQTQYF
TRBV15	-	-	TRBJ1-5	TGTGCCACCGCGGAGATCTATAGCAATCAGCCCCAGCATTTT	CATAEIYSNQPQHF
TRBV7-9	-	-	TRBJ2-7	TGTGCCAGCAGCTCACTTCTAAGGACAGTCCGCTACGAGCAGTACTTC	CASSSLLRTVRYEQYF
TRBV28	TRBD2	-	TRBJ2-7	TGTGCCAGCAGTTTCATGCAGACTAGCGGGGTCTACGAGCAGTACTTC	CASSFMQTSGVYEQYF
TRBV10-3	TRBD1	-	TRBJ2-7	TGTGCCATCAGGTTGGACAGGGGTGGCGAGCAGTACTTC	CAIRLDRGGEQYF
TRBV7-8	TRBD1	-	TRBJ2-3	TGTGCCAGCAGCTTAACCCCCAGGGGGACCTCCTTTGGCACAGATACGCAGTATTTT	CASSLTPRGTSFGTDTQYF
TRBV28	-	-	TRBJ1-2	TGTGCCAGCAGTTCTAGACAGGATTCTTCCTATGGCTACACCTTC	CASSSRQDSSYGYTF
TRBV12-5	TRBD2	-	TRBJ2-1	TGTGCTAGTGGTTTGCCGCCCGGGCGGGAGGGCCTATACAATGAGCAGTTCTTC	CASGLPPGREGLYNEQFF
TRBV24-1	-	-	TRBJ2-7	TGTGCCACGCGACAGGAGAGCTACGAGCAGTACTTC	CATRQESYEQYF
TRBV5-1	TRBD1	-	TRBJ1-1	TGCGCCAGCAGCCTCTCCGGGACAGGGTTTAACACTGAAGCTTTCTTT	CASSLSGTGFNTEAFF
TRBV18	-	-	TRBJ1-1	TGTGCCAGCTCACCCGCGACAGTGAACACTGAAGCTTTCTTT	CASSPATVNTEAFF
TRBV6-5	-	-	TRBJ1-2	TGTGCCAGCAGGTCCCCGGGACTTCACTATGGCTACACCTTC	CASRSPGLHYGYTF
TRBV11-2	-	once	TRBJ2-7	TGTGCCAGCAGCCCCCCGGGTTACGAGCAGTACTTC	CASSPPGYEQYF
TRBV30	TRBD1	-	TRBJ1-2	TGTGCCTGGAGAAAGGGACAGGGGGAAAACTATGGCTACACCTTC	CAWRKGQGENYGYTF
TRBV6-2/TRBV6-3	TRBD1	few	TRBJ1-5	TGTGCCAGCAGTGGGACAGGGGGGAATCAGCCCCAGCATTTT	CASSGTGGNQPQHF
TRBV2	-	once	TRBJ1-2	TGTGCCAGCAGTGAGCACAGGGATAACTATGGCTACACCTTC	CASSEHRDNYGYTF
TRBV30	TRBD1	few	TRBJ1-1	TGTGCCTGGACCCGGACAGGGAACACTGAAGCTTTCTTT	CAWTRTGNTEAFF
TRBV19	TRBD1	-	TRBJ2-3	TGTGCCAGTAGTACCCCGGGACAGGGGGCGGCGGGCACAGATACGCAGTATTTT	CASSTPGQGAAGTDTQYF
TRBV6-1	-	-	TRBJ2-1	TGTGCCAGCAGTGCAACAGGGATGAACTCCTACAATGAGCAGTTCTTC	CASSATGMNSYNEQFF
TRBV27	TRBD1	-	TRBJ1-1	TGTGCCAGCAGTTTCCTCACCGGGACAGGGAACACTGAAGCTTTCTTT	CASSFLTGTGNTEAFF
TRBV30	TRBD2	-	TRBJ2-5	TGTGCCTGGAGTGCCTGGACTAGCGGCCAAGAGACCCAGTACTTC	CAWSAWTSGQETQYF